The rows below give T cell receptor beta chains drawn from one sample of a study of blood T cell repertoires in COVID-19. Generated by immunoSEQ multiplex PCR, the TCRdb table keeps only in-frame clones and is missing some. The sample lists fewer than 600,000 clones; about 88% were seen once. What was sequenced was peripheral blood. The receptors come from a man in his late teens or twenties with COVID-19, enrolled during active disease. CDR3s include the opening cysteine and the closing phenylalanine or tryptophan. The D gene is left open where the match is weak. Not every row has a clone size; where given, it reads once, few, many or a size class.

j_gene | abundance | d_gene | v_gene | CDR3nt | CDR3aa
TRBJ2-2 | . | . | TRBV7-3 | TGTGCCAGCAGCCCAGTCCCGTCACCCGGGGAGCTGTTTTTT | CASSPVPSPGELFF
TRBJ2-7 | . | TRBD2 | TRBV5-5 | TGTGCCAGCAGCCAGACTAGCGGAACCCCTAGGCAGTACTTC | CASSQTSGTPRQYF
TRBJ2-3 | . | . | TRBV19 | TGTGCCACCGCCGACTATTCCACAGATACGCAGTATTTT | CATADYSTDTQYF
TRBJ2-7 | . | . | TRBV5-6 | TGTGCCAGCAGCGCCTCGACAGAGTCCTACGAGCAGTACTTC | CASSASTESYEQYF
TRBJ2-5 | . | TRBD2 | TRBV5-1 | TGCGCCAGCAGCTCTAGCGGGGGCTGGAGGGAGACCCAGTACTTC | CASSSSGGWRETQYF
TRBJ2-2 | . | . | TRBV23-1 | TGCGCCAGCCAAGAGGCCGTAGGGGAGGACATCTGGGGCACCGGGGAGCTGTTTTTT | CASQEAVGEDIWGTGELFF
TRBJ1-1 | . | TRBD1 | TRBV11-2 | TGTGCCAGCAGCTTGGGGACAGTGAACACTGAAGCTTTCTTT | CASSLGTVNTEAFF
TRBJ2-5 | . | TRBD2 | TRBV6-6 | TGTGCCAGCAGCTTTGGACTAGCGGGGCAAGAGACCCAGTACTTC | CASSFGLAGQETQYF
TRBJ2-1 | . | . | TRBV3-1/TRBV3-2 | TGTGCCAGCAGCCAACCGGGACTTATCTACAATGAGCAGTTCTTC | CASSQPGLIYNEQFF
TRBJ1-1 | . | . | TRBV3-1/TRBV3-2 | TGTGCCAGCAGCCATAGAAACAGGGAAGGTCTTGGGAACACTGAAGCTTTCTTT | CASSHRNREGLGNTEAFF
TRBJ2-7 | . | . | TRBV7-3 | TGTGCCAGCAGCTTAAACAGGGATTCCCACGAGCAGTACTTC | CASSLNRDSHEQYF
TRBJ1-2 | . | TRBD1 | TRBV15 | TGTGCCACCAGCAGAGGGGGGACAGGGCCTTCCTATGGCTACACCTTC | CATSRGGTGPSYGYTF
TRBJ2-7 | . | TRBD2 | TRBV7-8 | TGTGCCAGCAGCCCCGGGTTCCCGGGAGGGCACGAGCAGTACTTC | CASSPGFPGGHEQYF
TRBJ2-1 | . | TRBD2 | TRBV29-1 | TGCAGCGCCGGGAGGCTAGGAGGGTTGAATGAGCAGTTCTTC | CSAGRLGGLNEQFF
TRBJ2-5 | . | . | TRBV19 | TGTGCCAGTAGTCGACTAGTAGGAGAGACCCAGTACTTC | CASSRLVGETQYF
TRBJ1-5 | . | . | TRBV6-5 | TGTGCCAGCAAGGGGGGGGTCTCGGGACCCCAGCATTTT | CASKGGVSGPQHF
TRBJ1-6 | . | TRBD1 | TRBV6-4 | TGTGCCAGCAGTTCGACAGGGTTGAATTCACCCCTCCACTTT | CASSSTGLNSPLHF
TRBJ2-7 | . | . | TRBV19 | TGTGCCAGTAGTATTGTTGGCACCGATTTAGACAGCTACGAGCAGTACTTC | CASSIVGTDLDSYEQYF
TRBJ2-7 | once | . | TRBV28 | TGTGCCAGCAGTTTCACGGGGTGGGATTACGAGCAGTACTTC | CASSFTGWDYEQYF
TRBJ2-3 | . | . | TRBV5-1 | TGCGCCAGCAGCTTGGACTTGCCCACAGATACGCAGTATTTT | CASSLDLPTDTQYF
TRBJ1-5 | . | . | TRBV5-8 | TGTGCCAGCAGCTTGGGACAACATAGCAATCAGCCCCAGCATTTT | CASSLGQHSNQPQHF
TRBJ2-1 | . | . | TRBV12-3/TRBV12-4 | TGTGCCAGCAGTCTATACTATGAGCAGTTCTTC | CASSLYYEQFF
TRBJ2-5 | . | . | TRBV30 | TGTGCCTGGAGTGTACTTAGCGGACCCAAAGAGACCCAGTACTTC | CAWSVLSGPKETQYF
TRBJ1-2 | . | TRBD1 | TRBV6-2/TRBV6-3 | TGTGCCAGCAGTCAGGGACAGGGGGCCAGTAAGACCTTC | CASSQGQGASKTF
TRBJ2-7 | . | TRBD2 | TRBV24-1 | TGTGCCACCAGTGATCTCCCGGTACTAGCGGGAGGTGGCGAGCAGTACTTC | CATSDLPVLAGGGEQYF
TRBJ2-3 | . | TRBD2 | TRBV30 | TGTGCCTTAGGACTAGCGGATACAGATACGCAGTATTTT | CALGLADTDTQYF
TRBJ2-7 | . | . | TRBV6-5 | TGTGCCAGCAGCGGGGGAGGTATTAGGTACGAGCAGTACTTC | CASSGGGIRYEQYF
TRBJ2-1 | . | . | TRBV6-5 | TGTGCCAGCAGGTCCTTAACCTACAATGAGCAGTTCTTC | CASRSLTYNEQFF
TRBJ1-1 | . | . | TRBV19 | TGTGCCAGTACCATTGGGCAGGAGAACACTGAAGCTTTCTTT | CASTIGQENTEAFF
TRBJ2-1 | few | TRBD1 | TRBV12-3/TRBV12-4 | TGTGCCAGCAGTTTGGGACAGGGACAGTTCTTC | CASSLGQGQFF
TRBJ2-7 | . | TRBD2 | TRBV4-1 | TGCGCCAGCTCCCAACCCCTAGCGGGAGGTTCCTACGAGCAGTACTTC | CASSQPLAGGSYEQYF
TRBJ2-3 | once | TRBD2 | TRBV4-2 | TGTGCCAGCAGCCAAGTAGCGGGGGGGGCAGATACGCAGTATTTT | CASSQVAGGADTQYF
TRBJ1-6 | . | . | TRBV6-5 | TGTGCCAGCAGTTCAACAGGGAATTCACCCCTCCACTTT | CASSSTGNSPLHF
TRBJ2-7 | . | TRBD2 | TRBV7-2 | TGTGCCAGCAGCTCCGCCGGGACTAGCTCCTACGAGCAGTACTTC | CASSSAGTSSYEQYF
TRBJ1-4 | . | . | TRBV6-5 | TGTGCCAGCAGTTACTTTCCCCCGGCAACTAATGAAAAACTGTTTTTT | CASSYFPPATNEKLFF
TRBJ1-1 | . | . | TRBV5-4 | TGTGCCAGCAGCCTGATATCTCAGGGAAACACTGAAGCTTTCTTT | CASSLISQGNTEAFF
TRBJ2-5 | . | . | TRBV19 | TGTGCCAGTTCTAAAGGAGGACTACTCCAAGAGACCCAGTACTTC | CASSKGGLLQETQYF
TRBJ1-5 | . | . | TRBV5-6 | TGTGCCAGCAGCTTCTTCCGGGGGAATCAGCCCCAGCATTTT | CASSFFRGNQPQHF
TRBJ2-7 | once | . | TRBV5-1 | TGCGCCAGCAGCTCCGATGGGCGCGTACGGCGTGGATACGAGCAGTACTTC | CASSSDGRVRRGYEQYF
TRBJ1-1 | few | . | TRBV7-9 | TGTGCCAGCAGCTTATCGAACAGGGACGGGGCTTTCTTT | CASSLSNRDGAFF
TRBJ2-2 | . | TRBD2 | TRBV30 | TGTGCCTGGAGGCTAGCGGGAGCCGGGGAGCTGTTTTTT | CAWRLAGAGELFF
TRBJ2-3 | . | TRBD2 | TRBV4-2 | TGTGCCAGCAGCCAACTAGCGGGGGGGGGCACAGATACGCAGTATTTT | CASSQLAGGGTDTQYF
TRBJ1-6 | . | . | TRBV5-5 | TGTGCCAGCAGCTTGGCAGGGGCCTATAATTCACCCCTCCACTTT | CASSLAGAYNSPLHF
TRBJ2-1 | . | . | TRBV3-1/TRBV3-2 | TGTGCCAGCAGCCAAGTCCCGGTAGGACTTGGGCTCTACAATGAGCAGTTCTTC | CASSQVPVGLGLYNEQFF
TRBJ2-5 | once | . | TRBV19 | TGTGCCAGTAGTAGAGCCCAGGGGGAGACCCAGTACTTC | CASSRAQGETQYF
TRBJ2-2 | . | TRBD1 | TRBV2 | TGTGCCAGCAGGGGGACAGCCTCGAACACCGGGGAGCTGTTTTTT | CASRGTASNTGELFF
TRBJ2-1 | . | TRBD2 | TRBV6-5 | TGTGCCAGCCCCCCGACTAGCGGGGGGGCAAATGAGCAGTTCTTC | CASPPTSGGANEQFF
TRBJ2-1 | . | TRBD1 | TRBV7-6 | TGTGCCAGCAGCTTAAGGGACAGGGGCTACAATGAGCAGTTCTTC | CASSLRDRGYNEQFF
TRBJ2-1 | . | . | TRBV10-3 | TGTGCCATCATGCCCTCTGCGGGACTTTCCTACAATGAGCAGTTCTTC | CAIMPSAGLSYNEQFF
TRBJ2-1 | . | . | TRBV29-1 | TGCAGCGTGGACCGGGACAATTCCTACAATGAGCAGTTCTTC | CSVDRDNSYNEQFF